Detailed here is one T cell receptor beta chain. TCR beta from blood CD8+ and CD4+ T cells was sequenced. The multiple sclerosis control group was made up of treatment-naive patients with stable or active relapsing-remitting disease. While CD8+ and CD4+ T cells were isolated negatively, TEMRA cells were enriched by FACS. The data stem from a study of CD8 T cells in Susac syndrome. RNA amounts of roughly 0.5 to 1 ug underwent reverse transcription with random hexamers. The method of amplification for TCR beta CDR3 was immunoSEQ multiplex PCR, covering 54 Vbeta and 13 Jbeta. MiXCR was run by TCRdb on the immunoSEQ multiplex PCR reads, yielding one entry per CDR3 protein. Of approximately 120,000 distinct CDR3 sequences in the sample, more than 80% were seen once. The CDR3 totals 16 residues. The germline CDR1 and CDR2 sequences are LGHDT and YNNKEL (reference sequence). V was clipped by 4 bases and J by 3 bases; unmatched bases: 4.

Sequenced: CD8+ T cells from PBMCs. The V call is TRBV3-1, the J call TRBJ2-3, with 13 bases identical to TRBD2. The receptor comes from a human donor with multiple sclerosis. The CDR3 here is CASSPWTSGSTDTQYF. CDR3 sequence (DNA): TGTGCCAGCAGCCCTTGGACTAGCGGGAGTACAGATACGCAGTATTTT.